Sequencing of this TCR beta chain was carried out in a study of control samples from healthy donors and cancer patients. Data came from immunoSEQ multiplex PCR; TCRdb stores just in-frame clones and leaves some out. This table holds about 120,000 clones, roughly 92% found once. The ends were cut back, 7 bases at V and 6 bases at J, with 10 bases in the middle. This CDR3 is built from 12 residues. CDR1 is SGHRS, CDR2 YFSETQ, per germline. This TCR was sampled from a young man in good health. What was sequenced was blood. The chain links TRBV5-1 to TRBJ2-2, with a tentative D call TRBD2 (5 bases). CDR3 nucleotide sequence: TGCGCCAGCCGAGGGTCAGCCGGGGAGCTGTTTTTT. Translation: CASRGSAGELFF.